These T cell receptor beta chains were read from a single sample in a study of cytomegalovirus exposure and HLA in healthy donors. Some clones are missing from TCRdb's copy, which holds only in-frame ones; the method was immunoSEQ multiplex PCR. This sample has fewer than 120,000 clones, with around nine tenths found just once. Sequencing was carried out using PBMCs. The receptors here all came from a young woman in good health and CMV-seronegative. Each CDR3 is given with its conserved first and last residue. Fields, in order: J gene, D gene, clone size, V gene, CDR3 length, CDR3 DNA, CDR3 protein. The D gene is left open where the match is weak. The size field is filled for only some rows; it gives once, few, many or a size class.

j_call: TRBJ1-5
d_call: NA
clone_size: few
v_call: TRBV10-3
cdr3_length: 16
cdr3_nt: TGTGCCATCAGTGAAGGGGCAACCTCGGGCAATCAGCCCCAGCATTTT
cdr3_aa: CAISEGATSGNQPQHF

j_call: TRBJ2-3
d_call: TRBD1
clone_size: NA
v_call: TRBV11-2
cdr3_length: 15
cdr3_nt: TGTGCCAGCAGCGCAGGGACAGGGGGCCGGGATACGCAGTATTTT
cdr3_aa: CASSAGTGGRDTQYF

j_call: TRBJ1-2
d_call: TRBD1
clone_size: NA
v_call: TRBV19
cdr3_length: 15
cdr3_nt: TGTGCCACTACAGGGGAAGATCGGGGTATCTCTGGCTACACCTTC
cdr3_aa: CATTGEDRGISGYTF

j_call: TRBJ1-1
d_call: NA
clone_size: NA
v_call: TRBV28
cdr3_length: 15
cdr3_nt: TGTGCCAGCAGTTTGTATACGGGAAAAGTCGAAGAAGCTTTCTTT
cdr3_aa: CASSLYTGKVEEAFF

j_call: TRBJ1-1
d_call: NA
clone_size: once
v_call: TRBV6-5
cdr3_length: 13
cdr3_nt: TGTGCCAGCAGTTACTTGGGAGGGACTGAAGCTTTCTTT
cdr3_aa: CASSYLGGTEAFF

j_call: TRBJ2-1
d_call: TRBD1
clone_size: NA
v_call: TRBV5-1
cdr3_length: 16
cdr3_nt: TGCGCCAGCCGCCTCAGGTTTGGGACAGGGGGTAATGAGCAGTTCTTC
cdr3_aa: CASRLRFGTGGNEQFF

j_call: TRBJ2-5
d_call: NA
clone_size: NA
v_call: TRBV5-1
cdr3_length: 16
cdr3_nt: TGCGCCAGCAGCTTGACCGCGGGACGTCGGGGGGAGACCCAGTACTTC
cdr3_aa: CASSLTAGRRGETQYF

j_call: TRBJ2-3
d_call: TRBD1
clone_size: NA
v_call: TRBV29-1
cdr3_length: 15
cdr3_nt: TGCAGCGTTGAAATGTCGGACAGGTTCACAGATACGCAGTATTTT
cdr3_aa: CSVEMSDRFTDTQYF

j_call: TRBJ2-7
d_call: NA
clone_size: NA
v_call: TRBV5-8
cdr3_length: 13
cdr3_nt: TGTGCCAGCAGCTTGGCAGTTTCCTACGAGCAGTACTTC
cdr3_aa: CASSLAVSYEQYF

j_call: TRBJ2-1
d_call: NA
clone_size: NA
v_call: TRBV6-5
cdr3_length: 12
cdr3_nt: TGTGCCAGCAGTTCCTTCTACAATGAGCAGTTCTTC
cdr3_aa: CASSSFYNEQFF

j_call: TRBJ2-3
d_call: TRBD1
clone_size: NA
v_call: TRBV30
cdr3_length: 14
cdr3_nt: TGTGCCTGGAGTGTATCCCCCTTACAGGGGAAGCAGTATTTT
cdr3_aa: CAWSVSPLQGKQYF

j_call: TRBJ1-1
d_call: NA
clone_size: NA
v_call: TRBV7-2
cdr3_length: 15
cdr3_nt: TGTGCCAGCAGCCGTGCCGGGACTTTGAACACTGAAGCTTTCTTT
cdr3_aa: CASSRAGTLNTEAFF

j_call: TRBJ2-1
d_call: TRBD1
clone_size: NA
v_call: TRBV7-3
cdr3_length: 18
cdr3_nt: TGTGCCAGCTCTGGGGGACAGGGGGCATTTCCCTCCTACAATGAGCAGTTCTTC
cdr3_aa: CASSGGQGAFPSYNEQFF

j_call: TRBJ2-7
d_call: NA
clone_size: NA
v_call: TRBV30
cdr3_length: 12
cdr3_nt: TGTGCCTGGAGTCTTAGCTCCTACGAGCAGTACTTC
cdr3_aa: CAWSLSSYEQYF

j_call: TRBJ2-1
d_call: NA
clone_size: NA
v_call: TRBV7-9
cdr3_length: 14
cdr3_nt: TGTGCCAGCAGCTTAAGAGGGCCCAACAATGAGCAGTTCTTC
cdr3_aa: CASSLRGPNNEQFF

j_call: TRBJ1-2
d_call: NA
clone_size: NA
v_call: TRBV6-4
cdr3_length: 13
cdr3_nt: TGTGCCAGCAGTGACTCAAGCTGGGGCGGCTACACCTTC
cdr3_aa: CASSDSSWGGYTF

j_call: TRBJ1-2
d_call: NA
clone_size: NA
v_call: TRBV5-1
cdr3_length: 15
cdr3_nt: TGCGCCAGCAGCCCCGGGGCGGGGGGTCCGTATGGCTACACCTTC
cdr3_aa: CASSPGAGGPYGYTF

j_call: TRBJ2-1
d_call: NA
clone_size: NA
v_call: TRBV10-1
cdr3_length: 14
cdr3_nt: TGCGCCAGCAGTGAGCCCAGCGGAGGGAATGAGCAGTTCTTC
cdr3_aa: CASSEPSGGNEQFF

j_call: TRBJ2-1
d_call: NA
clone_size: NA
v_call: TRBV7-9
cdr3_length: 12
cdr3_nt: TGTGCCAGCAGCCAGGGATCCAATGAGCAGTTCTTC
cdr3_aa: CASSQGSNEQFF

j_call: TRBJ1-2
d_call: NA
clone_size: NA
v_call: TRBV19
cdr3_length: 14
cdr3_nt: TGTGCCAGTAGTGTAGACCGTTCCAACTATGGCTACACCTTC
cdr3_aa: CASSVDRSNYGYTF

j_call: TRBJ2-7
d_call: TRBD2
clone_size: NA
v_call: TRBV4-3
cdr3_length: 15
cdr3_nt: TGCGCCAGCAGCCGATCTAGCGGGGGGTCTTTCGAGCAGTACTTC
cdr3_aa: CASSRSSGGSFEQYF

j_call: TRBJ1-6
d_call: NA
clone_size: NA
v_call: TRBV19
cdr3_length: 17
cdr3_nt: TGTGCCAGTAGTATTGGTCGGGGTCGGGCTCGGAATTCACCCCTCCACTTT
cdr3_aa: CASSIGRGRARNSPLHF

j_call: TRBJ2-7
d_call: NA
clone_size: NA
v_call: TRBV28
cdr3_length: 12
cdr3_nt: TGTGCCAGCAGGACGGGACAACCCGAGCAGTACTTC
cdr3_aa: CASRTGQPEQYF

j_call: TRBJ1-4
d_call: NA
clone_size: NA
v_call: TRBV30
cdr3_length: 18
cdr3_nt: TGTGCCTGGAGCCGTGGTCCGGGGAAGGTTGGGCTTGATGAAAAACTGTTTTTT
cdr3_aa: CAWSRGPGKVGLDEKLFF

j_call: TRBJ2-1
d_call: NA
clone_size: NA
v_call: TRBV7-2
cdr3_length: 18
cdr3_nt: TGTGCCAGCAGCTTAGCGCAAGGGGCCGTAAGCTCCTACAATGAGCAGTTCTTC
cdr3_aa: CASSLAQGAVSSYNEQFF

j_call: TRBJ2-2
d_call: NA
clone_size: NA
v_call: TRBV7-6
cdr3_length: 15
cdr3_nt: TGTGCCAGCAGCTTCGGGGAGGCCAACACCGGGGAGCTGTTTTTT
cdr3_aa: CASSFGEANTGELFF

j_call: TRBJ2-2
d_call: NA
clone_size: NA
v_call: TRBV2
cdr3_length: 15
cdr3_nt: TGTGCCAGCAGTGTACAGGGAACGAACACCGGGGAGCTGTTTTTT
cdr3_aa: CASSVQGTNTGELFF

j_call: TRBJ2-5
d_call: TRBD2
clone_size: NA
v_call: TRBV29-1
cdr3_length: 13
cdr3_nt: TGCAGCGTTGAAACTAGCGGGAGGGGGGCCCGGTACTTC
cdr3_aa: CSVETSGRGARYF

j_call: TRBJ1-3
d_call: NA
clone_size: NA
v_call: TRBV25-1
cdr3_length: 15
cdr3_nt: TGTGCCAGCAGCCTGACTCGGCCTGCTGGAAACACCATATATTTT
cdr3_aa: CASSLTRPAGNTIYF

j_call: TRBJ2-1
d_call: TRBD1
clone_size: NA
v_call: TRBV30
cdr3_length: 13
cdr3_nt: TGTGCCTGGGAAAGGGACAGCCCCAATGAGCAGTTCTTC
cdr3_aa: CAWERDSPNEQFF

j_call: TRBJ1-6
d_call: TRBD1
clone_size: few
v_call: TRBV6-1
cdr3_length: 13
cdr3_nt: TGTGCCAGCATTCGACAGGGAAATTCACCCCTCCACTTT
cdr3_aa: CASIRQGNSPLHF

j_call: TRBJ2-5
d_call: NA
clone_size: NA
v_call: TRBV30
cdr3_length: 12
cdr3_nt: TGTGCCTGGAGTGTCGGTGGAGAGACCCAGTACTTC
cdr3_aa: CAWSVGGETQYF

j_call: TRBJ1-3
d_call: NA
clone_size: NA
v_call: TRBV10-3
cdr3_length: 13
cdr3_nt: TGTGCCATTTCGACAGGCTCTGGAAACACCATATATTTT
cdr3_aa: CAISTGSGNTIYF

j_call: TRBJ2-1
d_call: TRBD1
clone_size: NA
v_call: TRBV28
cdr3_length: 11
cdr3_nt: TGTGCCAGCAGTAGGGGGCATGAGCAGTTCTTC
cdr3_aa: CASSRGHEQFF

j_call: TRBJ2-4
d_call: NA
clone_size: NA
v_call: TRBV5-4
cdr3_length: 13
cdr3_nt: TGTGCCAGCAGCTTGTTTACCAAAAACATTCAGTACTTC
cdr3_aa: CASSLFTKNIQYF

j_call: TRBJ2-3
d_call: TRBD1
clone_size: NA
v_call: TRBV27
cdr3_length: 14
cdr3_nt: TGTGCCAGCAGTCCAATGGGGACAGGGGAAACGCAGTATTTT
cdr3_aa: CASSPMGTGETQYF

j_call: TRBJ2-7
d_call: NA
clone_size: NA
v_call: TRBV6-5
cdr3_length: 13
cdr3_nt: TGTGCCAGTTCCGGTCAGGGGATTCGCGAGCAGTACTTC
cdr3_aa: CASSGQGIREQYF

j_call: TRBJ1-2
d_call: NA
clone_size: NA
v_call: TRBV5-1
cdr3_length: 14
cdr3_nt: TGCGCCAGCAGCCCCACCGGGAATAACTATGGCTACACCTTC
cdr3_aa: CASSPTGNNYGYTF

j_call: TRBJ2-5
d_call: TRBD1
clone_size: NA
v_call: TRBV28
cdr3_length: 17
cdr3_nt: TGTGCCAGCACCTCCGACGGGACAGGGGGGATTCAAGAGACCCAGTACTTC
cdr3_aa: CASTSDGTGGIQETQYF

j_call: TRBJ2-5
d_call: NA
clone_size: NA
v_call: TRBV14
cdr3_length: 12
cdr3_nt: TGTGCCAGCAGCCAAACCGGTTATACCCAGTACTTC
cdr3_aa: CASSQTGYTQYF

j_call: TRBJ2-7
d_call: NA
clone_size: NA
v_call: TRBV7-9
cdr3_length: 16
cdr3_nt: TGTGCCAGCACCGGAAACCGGGATCCTGGGTCCTACGAGCAGTACTTC
cdr3_aa: CASTGNRDPGSYEQYF

j_call: TRBJ2-6
d_call: NA
clone_size: once
v_call: TRBV2
cdr3_length: 17
cdr3_nt: TGTGCCAGCAGTGATAGCGATCTGTCCTCTGGGGCCAACGTCCTGACTTTC
cdr3_aa: CASSDSDLSSGANVLTF

j_call: TRBJ2-1
d_call: TRBD2
clone_size: once
v_call: TRBV9
cdr3_length: 15
cdr3_nt: TGTGCCAGCAGCGTAGCTAGCGGGGAATACAATGAGCAGTTCTTC
cdr3_aa: CASSVASGEYNEQFF